Below, 6 T cell receptor beta chains from the same sample are listed, as sequenced in a study of blood T cell repertoires in COVID-19. The table came from immunoSEQ multiplex PCR; TCRdb's copy has only in-frame clones and leaves some out. The sample comprises some 220,000 clones, around 80% of which are singletons, and roughly 6.7% rests with the top ten. The sample consisted of peripheral blood. The receptors stem from a woman in her seventies with acute or convalescent COVID-19.

This clone was counted a single time. This chain joins TRBV4-3 and TRBJ1-2, with TRBD1 identical over 11 bases. Germline-derived CDR1 and CDR2 are LGHNA and YSLEER. This CDR3 is 18 amino acids long. Trimming took 0 bases from V and 5 from J; bases not matched to a gene: 11. CDR3 coding DNA: TGCGCCAGCAGCCAAGACCAGACCGGGACAGGGGGGGGTTATGGCTACACCTTC. This encodes CASSQDQTGTGGGYGYTF.

This clone was found a few times. V is TRBV27 and J is TRBJ1-5; D is possibly TRBD1 (5 bases). V was pared by 5 bases and J by 4 bases, with 18 bases between. The germline CDR1 and CDR2 sequences are MNHEY and SMNVEV (reference sequence). CDR3 length: 16 residues. The CDR3 DNA reads TGTGCCAGCAGTCGAGATTCACAGGCGAAAAATCAGCCCCAGCATTTT. This gives the protein CASSRDSQAKNQPQHF.

The gene calls are TRBV3-1 (or the pseudogene TRBV3-2) and TRBJ2-3; TRBD2 agrees at 7 bases. This CDR3 has 16 amino acids. V gave up 4 bases and J gave up 0 bases; unmatched junction bases: 7. Per the germline V gene, CDR1 is LGHDT and CDR2 is YNNKEL (reference sequence). As DNA, the CDR3 is TGTGCCAGCAGCCCCAATCTAGCGGCTAGCACAGATACGCAGTATTTT. Its translation is CASSPNLAASTDTQYF.

The chain has TRBV9 and TRBJ2-7, with TRBD1 identical over 11 bases. V dropped 4 bases and J dropped 4; count of bases not matched to a gene: 7. The CDR3 covers 15 residues. Looked up from germline, CDR1 is SGDLS and CDR2 is YYNGEE. The chain's CDR3 is CASSRLGQGAYEQYF. The CDR3 DNA reads TGTGCCAGCAGCCGCCTCGGACAGGGGGCATACGAGCAGTACTTC. Using reference TRBV9 and TRBJ2-7 for the parts outside the CDR3, the full variable domain is DSGVTQTPKHLITATGQRVTLRCSPRSGDLSVYWYQQSLDQGLQFLIQYYNGEERAKGNILERFSAQQFPDLHSELNLSSLELGDSALYFCASSRLGQGAYEQYFGPGTRLTVT.

The chain links TRBV18 to TRBJ1-5; TRBD1 matches at 9 bases. The CDR3 loop spans 16 amino acids. Germline V lookup: CDR1 KGHSH, CDR2 LQKENI. V lost 3 bases and J lost 5; bases outside the gene matches: 8. The CDR3 DNA follows: TGTGCCAGCTCACCCCGGACAGGGGAGGGGGATCAGCCCCAGCATTTT. Amino acids: CASSPRTGEGDQPQHF.

The chain has TRBV2 and TRBJ1-1; D possibly corresponds to TRBD1 (6 bases). V lost 7 bases and J 2 bases, leaving 14 bases between the germline ends. Germline CDR1 and CDR2: SNHLY and FYNNEI. This CDR3 has 14 residues. DNA of the CDR3: TGTGCCAGCAATGGGGACACGGTCAACACTGAAGCTTTCTTT. Its protein product is CASNGDTVNTEAFF. Drawing the rest from reference TRBV2 and TRBJ1-1, the complete variable domain is EPEVTQTPSHQVTQMGQEVILRCVPISNHLYFYWYRQILGQKVEFLVSFYNNEISEKSEIFDDQFSVERPDGSNFTLKIRSTKLEDSAMYFCASNGDTVNTEAFFGQGTRLTVV.